This TCR beta chain was sequenced during a study of T cell responses to AZD1222 COVID-19 vaccine. Whole-study findings and limits: Among AZD1222 vaccinees, only five to seven were seropositive at baseline. Clonal diversity was possibly underestimated, and white British individuals and females predominated among donors. When two AZD1222 doses had been given, Spike-specific TCR breadth and depth rose. With dominance at 160-218 and 743-854, vaccine-associated CD4 TCRs spanned spike.

J gave up 1 base and V 0 bases, and 2 bases lay outside the gene matches. The germline gives CDR1 SGHTA, CDR2 FQGNSA. The CDR3 is 15 amino acids. Some clones are missing from TCRdb's copy, which holds only in-frame ones; the method was immunoSEQ multiplex PCR. The sample lists 250,000 to 300,000 clones; 90% to 95% were seen once. In regard to this clone: Its antigen is unknown.

This TCR was sampled from an adult who received the AZD1222 COVID-19 vaccine. V gene TRBV7-2 combines with J gene TRBJ1-1; TRBD1 matches 7 bases. The specimen comprised peripheral blood, sampled 28 days after the second AZD1222 dose. The CDR3 here is CASSLAGQSNTEAFF. The CDR3 coding sequence is TGTGCCAGCAGCTTAGCGGGACAGTCGAACACTGAAGCTTTCTTT.